A selection of T cell receptor beta chains follows, all from one sample in a study of CD8+ T cells in alopecia areata. Libraries were prepared by immunoSEQ multiplex PCR; TCRdb keeps only in-frame clonotypes and omits some of them. The sample includes about 97,000 clones, 41% seen only once; the top ten take 1% to 1.5%. Sequencing input: CD4+ T cells sorted from blood. All receptors derive from a human donor with alopecia areata. Both conserved end residues are part of each CDR3. Fields, in order: V gene, D gene, J gene, clone size, CDR3 DNA, CDR3 protein. The D gene is left open where the match is weak. Some rows have no size entry. The others give once, few or many, or a class for an expanded clone.

TRBV18	TRBD1	TRBJ2-7	.	TGTGCCAGCTCACCGGACAGGGTGGAGGAGCAGTACTTC	CASSPDRVEEQYF
TRBV21-1	.	TRBJ2-5	.	TGTGCCAGCAGCCCAGACGGAGGAGAGACCCAGTACTTC	CASSPDGGETQYF
TRBV29-1	TRBD1	TRBJ1-1	.	TGCAGCGTTGGAGAAGGGGGCGCGATGAACACTGAAGCTTTCTTT	CSVGEGGAMNTEAFF
TRBV5-1	.	TRBJ2-1	.	TGCGCCAGCAGCTTGGGATCCCCTGAGGATGAGCAGTTCTTC	CASSLGSPEDEQFF
TRBV4-3	TRBD1	TRBJ2-5	once	TGCGCCAGCAGCCAGGAGACAGGGGGGTCTCTGAAGACCCAGTACTTC	CASSQETGGSLKTQYF
TRBV18	TRBD1	TRBJ2-7	many	TGTGCCAGCTCACCATCGGGACAGTTGAGCTCCTACGAGCAGTACTTC	CASSPSGQLSSYEQYF
TRBV5-4	.	TRBJ1-2	.	TGTGCCAGCAGCCCCGGGACACTCCACTATGGCTACACCTTC	CASSPGTLHYGYTF
TRBV28	TRBD1	TRBJ2-2	.	TGTGCCAGCAGTGACCGGGACAGAGTCACCGGGGAGCTGTTTTTT	CASSDRDRVTGELFF
TRBV7-2	TRBD1	TRBJ2-3	few	TGTGCCAGCAGCCAGGGATCCACAGGGGTCATAGATACGCAGTATTTT	CASSQGSTGVIDTQYF
TRBV7-2	.	TRBJ2-2	.	TGTGCCAGCAGCCCCACAGTCACCGGGGAGCTGTTTTTT	CASSPTVTGELFF
TRBV6-5	TRBD2	TRBJ2-1	.	TGTGCCAGCAGTTACCGGGCACGGGGGGGTATCAATGAGCAGTTCTTC	CASSYRARGGINEQFF
TRBV7-9	.	TRBJ2-7	few	TGTGCCAGCAGCTTAGGTATCGGTCCCTACGAGCAGTACTTC	CASSLGIGPYEQYF
TRBV7-2	.	TRBJ2-7	.	TGTGCCAGCAGCTTACGTTTCGTCGGCTCCTACGAGCAGTACTTC	CASSLRFVGSYEQYF
TRBV25-1	.	TRBJ2-2	.	TGTGCCAGCAGTGCGGGGTTTAACACCGGGGAGCTGTTTTTT	CASSAGFNTGELFF
TRBV7-2	TRBD1	TRBJ2-5	many	TGTGCCAGCAGCCCGGGACAGAGACAAGAGACCCAGTACTTC	CASSPGQRQETQYF
TRBV6-6	TRBD2	TRBJ2-1	.	TGTGCCAGCAAACGACTAGCGGACTACTCCTACAATGAGCAGTTCTTC	CASKRLADYSYNEQFF
TRBV6-1	TRBD1	TRBJ1-3	few	TGTGCCAGCGGGGGACAGCTCTCTGGAAACACCATATATTTT	CASGGQLSGNTIYF
TRBV2	.	TRBJ2-6	.	TGTGCCAGCAAGTGGGCATCTGGGGCCAACGTCCTGACTTTC	CASKWASGANVLTF
TRBV27	TRBD1	TRBJ2-4	.	TGTGCCAGCGCCACGGGCAGGGGACAGAACATTCAGTACTTC	CASATGRGQNIQYF
TRBV6-1	.	TRBJ1-1	.	TGTGCCATTTCCGCGGGCAGAGGGACTGAAGCTTTCTTT	CAISAGRGTEAFF
TRBV19	.	TRBJ2-1	.	TGTGCCAGTAGTATAGATTCTTTCCGGTATGAGCAGTTCTTC	CASSIDSFRYEQFF
TRBV7-2	.	TRBJ2-7	few	TGTGCCAGCAGCTTAACCTCAGTCACCTACGAGCAGTACTTC	CASSLTSVTYEQYF
TRBV29-1	TRBD1	TRBJ2-7	few	TGCAGCGTTGAAGGACAGGGCGACGAGCAGTACTTC	CSVEGQGDEQYF
TRBV5-1	TRBD1	TRBJ1-3	.	TGCGCCAGCAGCTTGTCTCCGGGGACAGCTGCTGGAAACACCATATATTTT	CASSLSPGTAAGNTIYF
TRBV5-6	TRBD1	TRBJ2-5	once	TGTGCCAGCAGCGCAGGGGGCGTGGTAGAGACCCAGTACTTC	CASSAGGVVETQYF
TRBV29-1	.	TRBJ1-1	.	TGCAGCGTTTTCATTGTGGGGCCCACTGAAGCTTTCTTT	CSVFIVGPTEAFF
TRBV7-2	.	TRBJ2-3	.	TGTGCCAGCAGCCCCGGCGGATTCTGGAGGGCAGATACGCAGTATTTT	CASSPGGFWRADTQYF
TRBV18	TRBD2	TRBJ2-1	few	TGTGCCAGCTCACCAGGACTAGCGGGAGTCAATGAGCAGTTCTTC	CASSPGLAGVNEQFF
TRBV10-3	TRBD1	TRBJ2-7	.	TGTGCCATCAGTGAGTCGGGACAGGGGTTCGCCGAGCAGTACTTC	CAISESGQGFAEQYF
TRBV5-1	.	TRBJ1-1	.	TGCGCCAGCAGCCTGGATGGGGTGAACACTGAAGCTTTCTTT	CASSLDGVNTEAFF
TRBV5-4	TRBD2	TRBJ2-2	.	TGTGCCAGCAGCGGCCAGCGGGGGCTGAACACCGGGGAGCTGTTTTTT	CASSGQRGLNTGELFF
TRBV7-9	TRBD2	TRBJ2-7	few	TGTGCCAGCAGTTTGGGACTAGCGGGAGACGAGCAGTACTTC	CASSLGLAGDEQYF
TRBV29-1	.	TRBJ1-5	.	TGCAGCGTTGGGACCGGGGGCGCGAGTCAGCCCCAGCATTTT	CSVGTGGASQPQHF
TRBV2	.	TRBJ1-2	.	TGTGCCAGCGACAGTGACAGCATAAGCAGCTATGGCTACACCTTC	CASDSDSISSYGYTF
TRBV7-6	TRBD1	TRBJ2-7	.	TGTGCCAGCAGCTCTAAAGCCGGGACAGGCCGATACGAGCAGTACTTC	CASSSKAGTGRYEQYF
TRBV7-9	.	TRBJ2-5	.	TGTGCCAGCAGCTTAGGGGACTGGCAAGAGACCCAGTACTTC	CASSLGDWQETQYF
TRBV29-1	.	TRBJ1-2	.	TGCAGCGTTGTGGCAGCCGGCTACACCTTC	CSVVAAGYTF
TRBV4-3	.	TRBJ2-3	.	TGCGCCAGCAGCCAAGATCGAGAGCCAGATACGCAGTATTTT	CASSQDREPDTQYF
TRBV27	.	TRBJ2-6	.	TGTGCCAGCAGTAGGGGAAGTGGGGCCAACGTCCTGACTTTC	CASSRGSGANVLTF
TRBV6-1	.	TRBJ2-6	.	TGTGCCAGCAGTGAAGGACAGGTGTACTCTGGGGCCAACGTCCTGACTTTC	CASSEGQVYSGANVLTF
TRBV30	.	TRBJ1-1	.	TGTGCCTGGAGGTCCAGGGGTTATACTGAAGCTTTCTTT	CAWRSRGYTEAFF
TRBV15	.	TRBJ1-1	few	TGTGCCACCAGCAGAGGATCGGTCAGGGCGAACACTGAAGCTTTCTTT	CATSRGSVRANTEAFF
TRBV5-1	.	TRBJ1-1	few	TGCGCCAGCAGCTTGGGCGATAACACTGAAGCTTTCTTT	CASSLGDNTEAFF
TRBV28	.	TRBJ2-1	.	TGTGCCAGCAGTTTAAGAGATGAGCAGTTCTTC	CASSLRDEQFF
TRBV29-1	.	TRBJ2-5	.	TGCAGCACCTCGGACATCCAAGAGACCCAGTACTTC	CSTSDIQETQYF